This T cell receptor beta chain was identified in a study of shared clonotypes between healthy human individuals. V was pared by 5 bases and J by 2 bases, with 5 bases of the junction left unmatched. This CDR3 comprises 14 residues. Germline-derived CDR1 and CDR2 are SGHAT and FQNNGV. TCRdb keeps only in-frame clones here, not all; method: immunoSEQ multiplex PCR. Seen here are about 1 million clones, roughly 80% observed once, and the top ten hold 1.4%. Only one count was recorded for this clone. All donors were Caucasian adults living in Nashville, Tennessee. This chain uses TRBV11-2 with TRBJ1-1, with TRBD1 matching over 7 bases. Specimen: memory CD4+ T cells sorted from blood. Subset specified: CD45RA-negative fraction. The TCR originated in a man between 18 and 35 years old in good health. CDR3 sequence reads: CASSRGTANTEAFF. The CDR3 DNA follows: TGTGCCAGCAGCCGTGGGACAGCCAACACTGAAGCTTTCTTT.